Listed here are 16 T cell receptor beta chains from one sample, sequenced in a study of blood T cell repertoires in COVID-19 (TCRdb year 2020). Library preparation employed the immunoSEQ multiplex PCR assay. TCRdb stores this immuneACCESS table with in-frame sequences only. Part of the clones is absent; in the studies checked, under half of the shortfall reflects unresolved V genes, and no reason is known for the rest. The sample table lists around 150,000 clones, around 84% of them with a count of one. The top ten hold roughly 2.3% of the sample. Material: peripheral blood. The origin of the receptors is a man between 65 and 85 years old with acute or convalescent COVID-19.

This clone appeared a single time. The chain combines TRBV7-9 with TRBJ2-4; tentative D call: TRBD1 (6 bases). The germline CDR1 and CDR2 sequences are SEHNR and FQNEAQ (reference sequence). V lost 2 bases, J lost 8 bases, and 19 bases lay in between. The CDR3 runs to 16 residues. The CDR3 DNA reads as TGTGCCAGCAGCTTAATCCGTACACAGGGAGTATACATTCAGTACTTC. Residues: CASSLIRTQGVYIQYF.

The rearrangement joins TRBV30 to TRBJ1-4, with D hard to call. The germline CDR1 and CDR2 sequences are GTSNPN and SVGIG (reference sequence). The V end lost 5 bases, the J end lost 7 bases, and 17 bases lay between the germline ends. The CDR3 length is 14 residues. The CDR3 here is CAWGSGLVGEKLFF. CDR3 DNA: TGTGCCTGGGGGAGTGGCCTGGTCGGTGAAAAACTGTTTTTT.

The V and J genes are TRBV5-1 and TRBJ2-5; D ambiguous. The germline V gene encodes CDR1 SGHRS and CDR2 YFSETQ. This CDR3 comprises 14 residues. V dropped 4 bases and J dropped 2 bases, with 12 bases sitting between them. The CDR3: CASSPGRRQETQYF. The CDR3 coding sequence is TGCGCCAGCAGCCCTGGCCGGAGACAAGAGACCCAGTACTTC.

The V and J genes are TRBV6-4 and TRBJ2-3; 10 nucleotides match TRBD2. V dropped 5 bases and J dropped 6; count of bases not matched to a gene: 11. Germline V lookup: CDR1 MRHNA, CDR2 SNTAGT. CDR3 length equals 16 residues. The DNA for the CDR3 is TGTGCCAGCAGTCGTAGCGGGGGGACTCAGTCCGATACGCAGTATTTT. It codes for CASSRSGGTQSDTQYF.

The CDR3 loop is CASSPRGTDTQYF. The CDR3 coding sequence is TGTGCCAGCAGCCCCAGGGGCACAGATACGCAGTATTTT. The V gene is TRBV7-6, the J gene TRBJ2-3; D may be TRBD1 (5 bases). V was shortened by 5 bases and J by 1 base, with 7 bases between the two germline ends. Germline CDR1 reads SGHVS; CDR2 reads FNYEAQ. CDR3 length: 13 amino acids.

Of note for this clone: The same CDR3 can be traced to other DNA sequences in this sample. This rearrangement joins TRBV3-1 (or the pseudogene TRBV3-2) to TRBJ2-7; 8 nucleotides match TRBD2. V lost 1 base, J lost 5 bases, and 4 bases stayed unmatched. The germline gives CDR1 LGHDT, CDR2 YNNKEL (reference sequence). CDR3 length: 14 amino acids. CDR3 sequence reads: CASSQGREVHEQYF. In nucleotides, the CDR3 is TGTGCCAGCAGCCAAGGGCGGGAGGTTCACGAGCAGTACTTC.

V and J are TRBV12-3 or TRBV12-4 and TRBJ2-5; D is perhaps TRBD1 (6 bases). Trimming stripped 10 bases from V and 7 bases from J, with 10 bases between. The CDR3 consists of 10 residues. As DNA, the CDR3 is TGTGCCATTCGCAGGGGGACCCAGTACTTC. Translating gives CAIRRGTQYF.

This clone was detected only once. CDR3 nucleotide sequence: TGTGCCAGCAGTTTGCCGAGCGGGGGTGAGCAGTTCTTC. Translated: CASSLPSGGEQFF. The chain employs TRBV27 and TRBJ2-1; 8 bases line up with TRBD2. CDR3 size: 13 residues. Looked up from germline, CDR1 is MNHEY and CDR2 is SMNVEV (reference sequence). Trimming cost V 3 bases and J 9 bases; bases outside gene matches: 4.

The V call is TRBV18, the J call TRBJ1-5, with D possibly being TRBD1 (5 bases). Trimming took off 5 bases at V and 1 base at J, with 12 bases between the two ends. The CDR3 consists of 15 residues. In germline, CDR1 is KGHSH, CDR2 LQKENI. CDR3 sequence (DNA): TGTGCCAGCTCATGGGGGGATCGGAGCAATCAGCCCCAGCATTTT. This codes for CASSWGDRSNQPQHF.

This chain links TRBV5-1 with TRBJ2-2; D gene uncertain. CDR1 and CDR2 (germline): SGHRS, YFSETQ. V lost 5 bases to trimming and J lost 1 base, with 6 bases between them. CDR3 length: 13 residues. The CDR3 spells CASSSGNTGELFF. The CDR3 DNA reads TGCGCCAGCAGTTCGGGGAACACCGGGGAGCTGTTTTTT.

J is TRBJ2-5 and V is TRBV14, with 9 bases matching TRBD1. The J segment lost 9 bases and the V segment lost 0 bases, leaving 8 bases of the junction unmatched. Germline assignment: CDR1 SGHDN and CDR2 FVKESK. This CDR3 has 15 amino acids. DNA for the CDR3: TGTGCCAGCAGCCAAGATTCGGACAGGGGAAGGGCCCAGTACTTC. Translated: CASSQDSDRGRAQYF. The variable domain in full, with the rest retrieved from reference TRBV14 and TRBJ2-5, is EAGVTQFPSHSVIEKGQTVTLRCDPISGHDNLYWYRRVMGKEIKFLLHFVKESKQDESGMPNNRFLAERTGGTYSTLKVQPAELEDSGVYFCASSQDSDRGRAQYFGPGTRLLVL.

The DNA for the CDR3 is TGTGCCAGCAGGGGAGGGGACTATGGCTACACCTTC. It is translated as CASRGGDYGYTF. V is TRBV6-6 and J is TRBJ1-2, with D possibly matching TRBD1 (5 bases). Per germline, CDR1 MNHNY and CDR2 SVGAGI (reference sequence). CDR3 length: 12 residues. Trimming took off 6 bases at V and 3 bases at J, with 8 bases between the two ends.

The chain has TRBV10-3 and TRBJ2-5; D possibly corresponds to TRBD2 (5 bases). V dropped 2 bases and J dropped 2 bases, with 9 bases sitting between them. The CDR3 is made up of 14 amino acids. Germline assignment: CDR1 ENHRY and CDR2 SYGVKD. The CDR3 bases are TGTGCCATCAGTGAGGTCGCGGGTCAAGAGACCCAGTACTTC. Translated: CAISEVAGQETQYF.

The chain recombines TRBV28 with TRBJ1-2, with D perhaps TRBD1 (6 bases). In germline, CDR1 is MDHEN, CDR2 SYDVKM. The CDR3 consists of 16 residues. V was clipped by 5 bases and J by 7 bases, with 23 bases between them. CDR3 loop: CASSTTGGRGSGGYTF. CDR3 nucleotides: TGTGCCAGCAGTACCACGGGGGGGCGCGGCTCCGGTGGCTACACCTTC.

This clone was observed a single time. CDR3 DNA: TGTGCCAGCAGGGCCGCTGGCAGGGCCTATGGCTACACCTTC. This translates into CASRAAGRAYGYTF. The chain is built from TRBV27 and TRBJ1-2; maybe TRBD1 (5 bases). Trimming left V 6 bases short and J 4 bases short, with 15 bases between. The CDR3 totals 14 residues. CDR1 is MNHEY and CDR2 is SMNVEV in the germline V gene (reference sequence).

This clone was counted a few times. The chain carries TRBV9 and TRBJ2-5; 8 bases are shared with TRBD1. CDR1 is SGDLS and CDR2 is YYNGEE in the germline V gene. This CDR3 region has 16 residues. V shed 2 bases and J 7 bases; nucleotides not matched to a gene: 13. In DNA form, the CDR3 reads TGTGCCAGCAGCGTTGGAGGGCAGGGGGCAGGAGGGACCCAGTACTTC. Amino acid sequence: CASSVGGQGAGGTQYF.